The T cell receptor (beta chain) described here comes from a study of OX40 agonist ivuxolimab in advanced cancers. This clone appeared a single time. The junction departs from the called germline gene at one end, perhaps through a read error. The method was immunoSEQ multiplex PCR; TCRdb's version includes in-frame clones alone and lacks a portion of them. The repertoire holds some 95,000 clones, roughly nine tenths seen once, with approximately 0.5% in the top ten. CDR3 length: 11 amino acids. Germline CDR1 is SGHRS and CDR2 is YFSETQ. The sample was CD4+ or CD8+ T cells sorted from blood, taken in a trial of the OX40 agonist ivuxolimab. The source of this sequence is an adult with an advanced solid tumor such as melanoma, head and neck, liver or kidney cancer. The V gene is TRBV5-1, the J gene TRBJ1-3; no reliable D call. CDR3 nucleotides: TGCGTCAGCAGCTTGGAGGACACCATATATTTT. Translated: CVSSLEDTIYF.